This TCR beta chain was identified during a study of naive and memory T cell subsets. Cells stained for CD3, CD4, CD8, CD45RA and CD27 were sorted into four subsets. Germline V CDR1 and CDR2: SEHNR, FQNEAQ (reference sequence). The CDR3 loop spans 16 amino acids. J was trimmed by 2 bases and V by 4 bases; bases with no gene match: 11. This clonotype was observed a handful of times. Its antigen is unidentified. The study's findings and limits: Possibly reflecting memory cells re-expressing CD45RA, a few larger clonotypes occurred in naive repertoires, especially CD8. The power law exponent of TCR abundance differed between naive and memory cells. In naive cells, over 90% of TCR sequences were seen only once. Findings for naive and memory subsets could not be checked against ground truth.

Two oligonucleotides, mixed equimolar, formed the beta constant-region primer covering TRBC1 and TRBC2. Nested alpha and beta constant-region primers with the SP2 primer drove four PCR rounds on ligated cDNA. TCRdb processed the UMI-ligation and nested PCR reads anew with MiXCR; each CDR3 protein has one entry. This sample has fewer than 150,000 distinct CDR3 sequences, with approximately 20% found just once. This chain connects TRBV7-9 to TRBJ2-7; 7 nucleotides agree with TRBD2. The source is a human donor in good health. The sample consisted of naive CD8+ T cells from blood. The CDR3 here is CASSSGSAGAPYEQYF. Here the CDR3 DNA reads TGTGCCAGCAGCTCAGGCTCGGCGGGAGCGCCCTACGAGCAGTACTTC.